One sample yielded the 8 T cell receptor beta chains listed below, sequenced in a study of blood T cell repertoires in COVID-19. TCRdb keeps only in-frame clones here, not all; method: immunoSEQ multiplex PCR. The sample lists approximately 200,000 clones, around 90% occurring once. The sample comprised peripheral blood. Every receptor here comes from a man in his 70s with acute or convalescent COVID-19.

The rearrangement links TRBV5-1 to TRBJ2-1; 7 nucleotides match TRBD1. Germline CDR1 and CDR2: SGHRS and YFSETQ. Trimming took 0 bases from V and 6 from J; bases not matched to a gene: 9. This CDR3 contains 16 residues. CDR3 DNA: TGCGCCAGCAGCTTGGGAGGGGGCACGGCGGGCAATGAGCAGTTCTTC. Translating it yields CASSLGGGTAGNEQFF.

The chain uses TRBV4-2 and TRBJ2-7, with D possibly TRBD1 on 6 matching bases. Germline V gives CDR1 LGHNA, CDR2 YNFKEQ. V was shortened by 1 base and J by 3 bases, with 7 bases between the two germline ends. There are 13 residues in the CDR3. This chain's CDR3 is CASSQADSYEQYF. CDR3 nucleotides: TGTGCCAGCAGCCAAGCGGACAGCTACGAGCAGTACTTC.

This chain uses TRBV28 with TRBJ2-7, with TRBD1 as a possible D gene (6 bases). The germline V gene has CDR1 MDHEN and CDR2 SYDVKM. V lost 5 bases, J lost 3 bases, and 14 bases lay in between. The CDR3 runs to 14 residues. CDR3 protein: CASSQPGHVYEQYF. DNA of the CDR3: TGTGCCAGCAGTCAACCGGGACACGTCTACGAGCAGTACTTC.

The V and J genes are TRBV5-1 and TRBJ2-5; the D gene is possibly TRBD1 (6 bases). V was cut by 3 bases and J by 3 bases, with 15 bases left in between. The CDR3 totals 15 residues. CDR1 is SGHRS, CDR2 YFSETQ, per germline. CDR3 protein: CASSSQGTGKETQYF. For the CDR3, the DNA is TGCGCCAGCAGCTCACAGGGTACGGGGAAAGAGACCCAGTACTTC. Together with reference TRBV5-1 and TRBJ2-5, the CDR3 gives the full variable domain: KAGVTQTPRYLIKTRGQQVTLSCSPISGHRSVSWYQQTPGQGLQFLFEYFSETQRNKGNFPGRFSGRQFSNSRSEMNVSTLELGDSALYLCASSSQGTGKETQYFGPGTRLLVL.

This clone came up a few times. The V and J genes are TRBV29-1 and TRBJ2-7, with 13 bases matching TRBD2. Germline CDR1 SQVTM, CDR2 ANQGSEA. With V trimmed by 7 bases and J by 6 bases, 15 bases remained unmatched. CDR3 length equals 16 residues. This chain's CDR3 is CSAQRGRTSGSGEQYF. The DNA for the CDR3 is TGCAGCGCCCAACGAGGGAGGACTAGCGGGAGCGGCGAGCAGTACTTC.

The chain combines TRBV4-1 with TRBJ1-1; TRBD1 matches at 7 bases. This CDR3 comprises 15 residues. Trimming took 0 bases from V and 5 from J; bases not matched to a gene: 6. Germline loops: CDR1 MGHRA, CDR2 YSYEKL. The CDR3 loop is CASSQDEGARTEAFF. In DNA, the CDR3 is TGCGCCAGCAGCCAAGATGAGGGGGCGCGGACTGAAGCTTTCTTT.

This chain links TRBV2 with TRBJ2-7, with 9 bases identical to TRBD2. The CDR3 totals 15 residues. Per germline, CDR1 SNHLY and CDR2 FYNNEI. V lost 7 bases and J lost 5; bases outside the gene matches: 12. CDR3 region: CASILMAGGPHEQYF. The CDR3 region has the DNA TGTGCCAGCATTTTGATGGCGGGAGGGCCCCACGAGCAGTACTTC.

This chain uses TRBV6-5 with TRBJ1-5; TRBD1 agrees at 10 bases. Germline V gives CDR1 MNHEY, CDR2 SVGAGI. The CDR3 has 15 amino acids. V shed 2 bases, J shed 5 bases, and the junction held 3 bases outside the gene matches. CDR3 sequence reads: CASSYAGQGYQPQHF. The CDR3 nucleotides are TGTGCCAGCAGTTACGCGGGACAGGGGTATCAGCCCCAGCATTTT.